This T cell receptor (beta chain) was sequenced in a study of shared clonotypes between healthy human individuals. Findings of the study overall: Sampling was confined to blood; repertoires within tissues likely differ. Among donors, clonotype sharing was expected to be affected by sequencing depth.

In its sample, this clone was seen a few times. Antigen: not known. Naive CD8 isolation took CD45RO-negative cells positively selected for CCR7 and excluded terminally differentiated effector memory CD45RA+ cells. The CDR3 consists of 16 residues. V lost 0 bases to trimming and J lost 2 bases; unmatched junction nucleotides: 5. CDR1 and CDR2 (germline): WNHNN, SYGVQD (reference sequence). Deep-level assay runs were performed. Several immunoSEQ 96-well plates shared each subset's DNA, each plate a replicate. TCRdb keeps only in-frame clones here, not all; method: immunoSEQ multiplex PCR. The table lists around 2,000,000 clones, roughly 91% of them singletons.

The sequenced material came from naive CD8+ T cells from PBMCs. The TCR sequence derives from a man between 18 and 29 years old in good health. Some clones in this sample may be carry-over from other donors' samples. This chain joins TRBV10-1 and TRBJ2-5; TRBD2 matches at 8 bases. CDR3 bases: TGCGCCAGCAGTGAGTCGCAACTAGCGGCTCAAGAGACCCAGTACTTC. As protein: CASSESQLAAQETQYF.